The subject of this entry is one TCR beta chain. As yet, its antigen is unknown. Rectal tissue came from one to two pinch biopsies taken at colonoscopy. These data belong to a study of pediatric ulcerative colitis. The assay was run at survey level. Libraries were prepared by immunoSEQ multiplex PCR; TCRdb keeps only in-frame clonotypes and omits some of them. This sample has roughly 25,000 clones; approximately 71% occur once, and the top ten carry 7.8%. Study observations and caveats: Total lymphocyte DNA, not sorted subsets, was the template. In rectum, acute severe colitis had expanded clones and less diversity. Ulcerative colitis patients shared more blood-rectal clones than controls.

In germline, CDR1 is LGHNA, CDR2 YSLEER. The CDR3 totals 20 residues. Trimming removed 2 bases at V and 0 bases at J, with 20 bases between. V usage is TRBV4-3 and J usage is TRBJ2-6; D not certain. Sequencing used gut tissue. The TCR was taken from a boy aged 10-17 years with severe ulcerative colitis. The CDR3, as DNA: TGCGCCAGCAGCCAAAGCATCTCGGGCGGTTGGATCTCTGGGGCCAACGTCCTGACTTTC. Translated: CASSQSISGGWISGANVLTF.